Presented here are 30 T cell receptor beta chains from one specimen sequenced in a study of blood T cell repertoires in COVID-19. Sequencing was performed with immunoSEQ multiplex PCR; in TCRdb, only in-frame clones are kept and a portion is missing. The sample includes 85,000 to 130,000 clones, 82% seen only once; the top ten take roughly 5%. The material sequenced was peripheral blood. These receptors were obtained from a man aged 55 to 70 with acute or convalescent COVID-19.

This clone was observed once. The chain carries TRBV6-4 and TRBJ2-1, with 7 bases that match TRBD1. CDR3 size: 15 residues. Germline loops: CDR1 MRHNA, CDR2 SNTAGT. The trim removed 3 bases at V and 3 bases at J, leaving 5 bases unmatched. Here the CDR3 DNA reads TGTGCCAGCAGTGAAGAGGGGGCTAGCTACAATGAGCAGTTCTTC. It codes for CASSEEGASYNEQFF.

The chain is built from TRBV12-3 or TRBV12-4 and TRBJ1-1; 9 bases align to TRBD1. With 5 bases clipped from V and 3 bases from J, the junction kept 1 base outside the gene matches. This CDR3 region has 13 residues. The CDR3 coding sequence is TGTGCCAGCAGTACAGGGGGCTACACTGAAGCTTTCTTT. Encoded protein: CASSTGGYTEAFF.

J is TRBJ1-2 and V is TRBV29-1; TRBD1 aligns across 7 bases. J lost 6 bases, V lost 7 bases, and 2 bases had no gene match. CDR1 and CDR2 from the germline V gene are SQVTM and ANQGSEA. The CDR3 has 10 residues. The CDR3 is CSAGTDGYTF. CDR3 bases: TGCAGCGCCGGGACAGATGGCTACACCTTC.

The gene calls are TRBV5-8 and TRBJ1-1; TRBD1 agrees at 8 bases. V was clipped by 2 bases and J by 0 bases; unmatched bases: 0. CDR1 and CDR2 (germline): SGHTS, YDEGEE. This CDR3 contains 14 residues. The CDR3 nucleotides are TGTGCCAGCAGCTTCAGGGGGCTGAACACTGAAGCTTTCTTT. Its protein is CASSFRGLNTEAFF.

The chain carries TRBV3-1 (or the pseudogene TRBV3-2) and TRBJ2-1, with 9 bases aligning to TRBD2. The CDR3 length is 15 residues. Trimming removed 4 bases from V and 7 bases from J; junction bases left unmatched: 8. The V gene's germline CDR1 is LGHDT and CDR2 YNNKEL (reference sequence). The CDR3 DNA reads as TGTGCCAGCAGCCCACTAGCGGGCTCAGGGAATGAGCAGTTCTTC. Encoded protein: CASSPLAGSGNEQFF.

The rearrangement links TRBV19 to TRBJ2-1; 8 bases align to TRBD2. The germline V gene has CDR1 LNHDA and CDR2 SQIVND (reference sequence). V was pared by 3 bases and J by 9 bases, with 4 bases of the junction left unmatched. CDR3 length: 13 amino acids. The CDR3 protein is CASSIGGAGEQFF. Here the CDR3 DNA reads TGTGCCAGTAGTATCGGGGGGGCAGGTGAGCAGTTCTTC.

The chain uses TRBV2 and TRBJ1-4; 7 bases map to TRBD1. With V trimmed by 6 bases and J by 4 bases, 5 bases remained unmatched. CDR3 length: 14 residues. Germline V gene sequence: CDR1 SNHLY, CDR2 FYNNEI. CDR3 protein: CASRNGQDNEKLFF. Written as DNA, the CDR3 is TGTGCCAGCAGAAACGGACAGGATAATGAAAAACTGTTTTTT.

The chain couples TRBV18 to TRBJ1-2; D is uncertain. CDR3 size: 14 residues. Looked up from germline, CDR1 is KGHSH and CDR2 is LQKENI. V gave up 3 bases and J gave up 7 bases, with 15 bases separating them. Here the CDR3 DNA reads TGTGCCAGCTCACCCTCGTCTGGGCCCGTTGGCTACACCTTC. Translating gives CASSPSSGPVGYTF.

V gene TRBV7-3 combines with J gene TRBJ2-3, with a tentative D call TRBD2 (5 bases). Trimming removed 7 bases at V and 3 bases at J, with 14 bases between. The CDR3 totals 14 residues. In germline, CDR1 is SGHTA, CDR2 FQGTGA. CDR3 protein: CASTQGSNTDTQYF. The CDR3 coding sequence is TGTGCCAGCACCCAAGGGAGCAATACAGATACGCAGTATTTT.

The chain joins TRBV7-2 to TRBJ1-5; possible D gene TRBD1, 6 bases. The length of the CDR3 is 17 residues. Looked up from germline, CDR1 is SGHTA and CDR2 is FQGNSA. Between the trimmed V and J ends, which lost 0 bases and 3 bases, there was a span of 15 bases. CDR3 in DNA: TGTGCCAGCAGCTTAGCTCCAGGGACACTACCCAATCAGCCCCAGCATTTT. It translates to CASSLAPGTLPNQPQHF.

J is TRBJ2-3 and V is TRBV19; 13 bases align to TRBD2. The V gene end was trimmed by 6 bases and the J gene end by 1 base; junction bases not matched to a gene: 10. Germline V gives CDR1 LNHDA, CDR2 SQIVND (reference sequence). The CDR3 covers 18 residues. CDR3 in amino acids: CASRSGTSGTAGTDTQYF. DNA of the CDR3: TGTGCCAGTAGGTCCGGGACTAGCGGGACCGCAGGCACAGATACGCAGTATTTT. Full variable domain (remainder filled in from reference TRBV19 and TRBJ2-3): DGGITQSPKYLFRKEGQNVTLSCEQNLNHDAMYWYRQDPGQGLRLIYYSQIVNDFQKGDIAEGYSVSREKKESFPLTVTSAQKNPTAFYLCASRSGTSGTAGTDTQYFGPGTRLTVL.

This chain links TRBV7-2 with TRBJ2-7, with D uncertain. The CDR3 contains 11 residues. Germline V gives CDR1 SGHTA, CDR2 FQGNSA. Trimming stripped 4 bases from V and 3 bases from J, with 4 bases between. CDR3: CASSSRYEQYF. The CDR3, as DNA: TGTGCCAGCAGCTCTCGCTACGAGCAGTACTTC.

This clone has only one observation. The rearrangement uses TRBV7-3 and TRBJ2-2; D possibly corresponds to TRBD2 (6 bases). Trimming shortened V by 1 base and J by 4 bases, and 7 bases separated the two germline ends. Germline lookup yields CDR1 SGHTA and CDR2 FQGTGA. The CDR3 extends over 14 amino acids. The CDR3, as DNA: TGTGCCAGCAGCTTAAGCGGGACCACCGGGGAGCTGTTTTTT. Translation: CASSLSGTTGELFF.

The CDR3 region has the DNA TGTGCCAGCAGCCCGGGGGAGGTCTATGGCTACACCTTC. Amino acids: CASSPGEVYGYTF. The V call is TRBV3-1 (or the pseudogene TRBV3-2), the J call TRBJ1-2; a possible D gene is TRBD1 (5 bases). CDR3 length equals 13 residues. Trimming removed 4 bases at V and 4 bases at J, with 10 bases between. Per the germline V gene, CDR1 is LGHDT and CDR2 is YNNKEL (reference sequence).

Concerning this clone itself: One end of the junction fails to match germline, which may point to a read error. CDR3 residues: CSVRTSGKADSF. The CDR3 DNA reads as TGCAGCGTCCGGACTAGCGGGAAGGCTGACAGTTTT. The chain combines TRBV29-1 with TRBJ2-3, with 12 bases aligning to TRBD2. Germline loops: CDR1 SQVTM, CDR2 ANQGSEA. The CDR3 contains 12 residues.

The V and J genes are TRBV11-3 and TRBJ1-1, with a weak D call TRBD1 (6 bases). Germline V CDR1 and CDR2: SGHNT, YENEEA. V lost 3 bases and J 1 base, leaving 24 bases between the germline ends. The CDR3 contains 19 residues. DNA for the CDR3: TGTGCCAGCAGCTTTAGGGGAGGGGGACCGAGTTTCAAGAACACTGAAGCTTTCTTT. This translates into CASSFRGGGPSFKNTEAFF. Full variable domain (rest looked up from reference TRBV11-3 and TRBJ1-1): EAGVVQSPRYKIIEKKQPVAFWCNPISGHNTLYWYLQNLGQGPELLIRYENEEAVDDSQLPKDRFSAERLKGVDSTLKIQPAELGDSAVYLCASSFRGGGPSFKNTEAFFGQGTRLTVV.

The chain links TRBV7-2 to TRBJ1-5; 7 bases map to TRBD1. V was clipped by 5 bases and J by 7 bases; unmatched bases: 8. In germline, CDR1 is SGHTA, CDR2 FQGNSA. The CDR3 consists of 14 residues. The CDR3 coding sequence is TGTGCCAGCAGCGTCGACAGGGTCGGGCAGCCCCAGCATTTT. This gives the protein CASSVDRVGQPQHF.

The chain has TRBV5-6 and TRBJ2-7, with TRBD1 matching 11 bases. The germline CDR1 and CDR2 sequences are SGHDT and YYEEEE. The V and J ends lost 4 bases and 5 bases, in that order; junction bases with no gene match: 5. This CDR3 region has 14 residues. The CDR3 DNA reads TGTGCCAGCAGCCCCGGACAGGGGGCAGACGAGCAGTACTTC. Translated: CASSPGQGADEQYF.

V gene TRBV7-9 combines with J gene TRBJ2-3, with 7 positions matching TRBD2. The CDR3 covers 16 residues. The J segment lost 0 bases and the V segment lost 6 bases, leaving 9 bases of the junction unmatched. Per the germline V gene, CDR1 is SEHNR and CDR2 is FQNEAQ (reference sequence). CDR3 sequence (DNA): TGTGCCAGCAGTTTTCACAAAGCGGGGAGCACAGATACGCAGTATTTT. Translated: CASSFHKAGSTDTQYF. Filled out from reference TRBV7-9 and TRBJ2-3, the complete variable domain reads DTGVSQNPRHKITKRGQNVTFRCDPISEHNRLYWYRQTLGQGPEFLTYFQNEAQLEKSRLLSDRFSAERPKGSFSTLEIQRTEQGDSAMYLCASSFHKAGSTDTQYFGPGTRLTVL.

This chain joins TRBV3-1 (or the pseudogene TRBV3-2) and TRBJ2-3; maybe TRBD2 (6 bases). The CDR3 has 16 residues. Trimming cost V 1 base and J 6 bases, with 17 bases left between them. Germline CDR1 reads LGHDT; CDR2 reads YNNKEL (reference sequence). The CDR3 sequence is CASSQVTGGAGDTQYF. The CDR3 DNA sequence: TGTGCCAGCAGCCAAGTAACCGGCGGGGCCGGGGATACGCAGTATTTT.

There are a few counts of this clone. CDR3 in amino acids: CASSEAEWEGTGQPQHF. DNA of the CDR3: TGTGCCAGCAGTGAAGCAGAATGGGAGGGAACAGGACAGCCCCAGCATTTT. V usage is TRBV6-1 and J usage is TRBJ1-5; tentative D call: TRBD1 (5 bases). Germline CDR1 is MNHNS and CDR2 is SASEGT. The CDR3 has 17 residues. The V end was cut by 0 bases, the J end by 7 bases, with 19 bases between.

This rearrangement joins TRBV7-8 to TRBJ2-7; D is undetermined. The CDR3 is made up of 12 amino acids. V was clipped by 5 bases and J by 1 base, with 6 bases between them. Germline lookup yields CDR1 SGHVS and CDR2 FQNEAQ. CDR3: CASSQTSYEQYF. DNA of the CDR3: TGTGCCAGCAGCCAAACTTCCTACGAGCAGTACTTC.

This clone was seen only a few times. The CDR3 protein is CAWQLGATENTEAFF. Written as DNA, the CDR3 is TGTGCCTGGCAACTAGGAGCTACGGAGAACACTGAAGCTTTCTTT. The chain has TRBV30 and TRBJ1-1; D uncertain. CDR3 length: 15 amino acids. The germline CDR1 and CDR2 sequences are GTSNPN and SVGIG (reference sequence). With 5 bases removed from V and 1 base from J, the gap between germline ends came to 17 bases.

The table lists this clone with a count of one. The rearrangement joins TRBV28 to TRBJ1-1; 12 nucleotides align to TRBD1. The J segment lost 5 bases and the V segment lost 4 bases, leaving 8 bases of the junction unmatched. This CDR3 region has 16 residues. Looked up from germline, CDR1 is MDHEN and CDR2 is SYDVKM. CDR3 in DNA: TGTGCCAGCAGTTCCCACGGGACAGGGGGCCTAACTGAAGCTTTCTTT. Its translation is CASSSHGTGGLTEAFF. The full variable domain, its missing parts supplied by reference TRBV28 and TRBJ1-1, is DVKVTQSSRYLVKRTGEKVFLECVQDMDHENMFWYRQDPGLGLRLIYFSYDVKMKEKGDIPEGYSVSREKKERFSLILESASTNQTSMYLCASSSHGTGGLTEAFFGQGTRLTVV.

This clone has just a few counts. The V gene is TRBV10-3, the J gene TRBJ2-7, with 7 positions matching TRBD2. The CDR3 length is 15 residues. The V segment lost 3 bases and the J segment 4 bases; nucleotides outside the gene matches: 9. Per the germline V gene, CDR1 is ENHRY and CDR2 is SYGVKD. The CDR3 is CAISDAGLEQYEQYF. CDR3 sequence (DNA): TGTGCCATCAGTGATGCCGGACTAGAACAATACGAGCAGTACTTC.

This rearrangement joins TRBV6-5 to TRBJ2-3; 8 bases match TRBD2. Germline V lookup: CDR1 MNHEY, CDR2 SVGAGI. After removal of 6 bases from V and 4 bases from J, the junction contained 6 bases not matched to a gene. The CDR3 is 14 residues long. Written as DNA, the CDR3 is TGTGCCAGCAGAACGGGACTAGTGTCAGATACGCAGTATTTT. Its translation is CASRTGLVSDTQYF.

This chain joins TRBV4-2 and TRBJ2-7, with 10 bases lining up with TRBD2. The CDR3 has 15 amino acids. Germline CDR1 and CDR2: LGHNA and YNFKEQ. V shed 3 bases and J 4 bases; nucleotides not matched to a gene: 6. Here the CDR3 reads CASSQTGLANYEQYF. The CDR3 DNA sequence: TGTGCCAGCAGCCAGACGGGACTAGCGAATTACGAGCAGTACTTC.

The CDR3 nucleotides are TGCGCCAGCAGGTCGGGACAGGGCTCCTATGGCTACACCTTC. Its translation is CASRSGQGSYGYTF. The chain links TRBV5-1 to TRBJ1-2; 9 bases agree with TRBD1. CDR3 size: 14 residues. J was trimmed by 4 bases and V by 5 bases; bases with no gene match: 6. CDR1 SGHRS and CDR2 YFSETQ come from the germline V gene.

V and J are TRBV4-3 and TRBJ2-7; the match to TRBD2 covers 12 bases. The CDR3 loop spans 15 amino acids. CDR1 LGHNA and CDR2 YSLEER come from the germline V gene. V trimming: 4 bases; J trimming: 5 bases; junction bases outside the gene matches: 6. CDR3 in amino acids: CASSLLAGGPNEQYF. The CDR3, as DNA: TGCGCCAGCAGCCTTCTAGCGGGAGGGCCCAACGAGCAGTACTTC.

The sample holds one count of this clone. The V call is TRBV12-3 or TRBV12-4, the J call TRBJ1-1; possibly TRBD1 for D (5 bases). The CDR3 is 12 amino acids. V was trimmed by 5 bases and J by 7 bases, leaving 11 bases between them. CDR3 region: CASSPQTVEAFF. The CDR3 DNA reads TGTGCCAGCAGTCCCCAGACAGTTGAAGCTTTCTTT.